This T cell receptor beta chain was identified during a study of T cell responses to AZD1222 COVID-19 vaccine. V lost 2 bases and J lost 4, with 11 bases in between. Germline CDR1 and CDR2: SGHTA and FQGNSA. The CDR3 consists of 14 residues. Libraries were prepared by immunoSEQ multiplex PCR; TCRdb keeps only in-frame clonotypes and omits some of them. The sample shows some 84,000 clones, 65% to 90% of them seen only once. Regarding this clone: No antigen is known for it.

The study, taken as a whole, reports: Possibly, clonal diversity was underestimated; donors were largely white British and included more females. Repertoires were obtained solely post-peak T cell response. Baseline serostatus was positive in only a handful of AZD1222 recipients.

This chain joins TRBV7-2 and TRBJ1-1; D may be TRBD1 (5 bases). This sequence was found in an adult in good health. Specimen: peripheral blood, collected on day 0 of AZD1222 vaccination. CDR3 residues: CASSLQGGRTEAFF. In DNA, the CDR3 is TGTGCCAGCAGCTTACAGGGTGGGCGCACTGAAGCTTTCTTT.